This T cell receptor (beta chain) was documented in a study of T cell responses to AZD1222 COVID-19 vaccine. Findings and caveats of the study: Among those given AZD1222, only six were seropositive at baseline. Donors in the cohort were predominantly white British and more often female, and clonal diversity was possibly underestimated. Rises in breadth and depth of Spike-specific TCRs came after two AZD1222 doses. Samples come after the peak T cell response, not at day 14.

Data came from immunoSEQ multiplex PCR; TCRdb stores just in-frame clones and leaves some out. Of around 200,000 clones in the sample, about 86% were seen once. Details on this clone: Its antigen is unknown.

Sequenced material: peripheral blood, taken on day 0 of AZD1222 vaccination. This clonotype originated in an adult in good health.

The CDR3 sequence is CASSPPGTSFYNEQFF. The CDR3 coding sequence is TGTGCCAGCAGCCCGCCCGGGACATCTTTCTACAATGAGCAGTTCTTC. The chain combines TRBV11-2 with TRBJ2-1; D might be TRBD1 (6 bases). Germline loops: CDR1 SGHAT, CDR2 FQNNGV. The CDR3 has 16 residues. V lost 5 bases to trimming and J lost 3 bases, with 17 bases between them. Full variable domain (outside the CDR3, taken from reference TRBV11-2 and TRBJ2-1): EAGVAQSPRYKIIEKRQSVAFWCNPISGHATLYWYQQILGQGPKLLIQFQNNGVVDDSQLPKDRFSAERLKGVDSTLKIQPAKLEDSAVYLCASSPPGTSFYNEQFFGPGTRLTVL.